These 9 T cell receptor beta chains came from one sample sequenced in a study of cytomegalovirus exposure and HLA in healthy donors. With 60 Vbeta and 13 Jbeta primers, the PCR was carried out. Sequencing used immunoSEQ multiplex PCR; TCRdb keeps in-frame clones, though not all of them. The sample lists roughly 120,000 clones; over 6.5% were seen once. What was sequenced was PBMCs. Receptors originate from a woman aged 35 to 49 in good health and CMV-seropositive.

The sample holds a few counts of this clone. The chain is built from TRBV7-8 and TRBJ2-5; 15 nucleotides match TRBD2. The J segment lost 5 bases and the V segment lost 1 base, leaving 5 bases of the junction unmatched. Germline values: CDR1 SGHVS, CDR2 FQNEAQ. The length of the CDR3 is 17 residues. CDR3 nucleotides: TGTGCCAGCAGCTTAGGGACTAGCGGGGGGGCCGTTGAGACCCAGTACTTC. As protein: CASSLGTSGGAVETQYF.

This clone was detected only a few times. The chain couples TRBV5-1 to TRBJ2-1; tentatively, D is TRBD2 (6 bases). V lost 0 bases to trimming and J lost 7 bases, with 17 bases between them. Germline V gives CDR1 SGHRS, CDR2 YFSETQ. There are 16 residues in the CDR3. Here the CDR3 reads CASSLARAGLHNEQFF. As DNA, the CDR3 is TGCGCCAGCAGCTTGGCCAGGGCGGGGCTACATAATGAGCAGTTCTTC.

The CDR3 DNA sequence: TGTGCCAGCAGTCGGGACACCCGAATGGGGGAGCAGTACTTC. Protein product: CASSRDTRMGEQYF. V is TRBV6-5 and J is TRBJ2-7, with D perhaps TRBD1 (6 bases). Germline V lookup: CDR1 MNHEY, CDR2 SVGAGI. CDR3 length: 14 residues. Trimming cost V 5 bases and J 7 bases, with 18 bases left between them.

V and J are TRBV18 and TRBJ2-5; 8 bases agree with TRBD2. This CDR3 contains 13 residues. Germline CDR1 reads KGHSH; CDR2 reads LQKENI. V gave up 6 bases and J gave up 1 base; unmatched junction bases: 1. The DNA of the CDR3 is TGTGCCAGCTCCGGGACTAGCCAAGAGACCCAGTACTTC. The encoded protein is CASSGTSQETQYF.

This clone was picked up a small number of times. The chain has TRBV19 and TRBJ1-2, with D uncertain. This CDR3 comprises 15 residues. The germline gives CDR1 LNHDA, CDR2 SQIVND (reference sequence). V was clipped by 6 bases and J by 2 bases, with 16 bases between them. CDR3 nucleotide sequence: TGTGCCAGTAGGTTGCCGAGTAGGCGGAACTATGGCTACACCTTC. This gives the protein CASRLPSRRNYGYTF.

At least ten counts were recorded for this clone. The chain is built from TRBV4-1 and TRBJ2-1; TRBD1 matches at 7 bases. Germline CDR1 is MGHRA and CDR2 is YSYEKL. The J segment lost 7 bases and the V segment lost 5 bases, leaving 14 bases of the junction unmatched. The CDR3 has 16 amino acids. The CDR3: CASSTPGIGRGNEQFF. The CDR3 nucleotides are TGCGCCAGCAGCACGCCAGGGATTGGCAGGGGGAATGAGCAGTTCTTC.

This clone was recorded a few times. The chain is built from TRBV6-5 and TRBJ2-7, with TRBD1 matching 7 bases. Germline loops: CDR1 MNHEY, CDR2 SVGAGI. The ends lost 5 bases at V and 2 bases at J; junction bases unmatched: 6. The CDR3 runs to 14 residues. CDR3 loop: CASSHRDSTYEQYF. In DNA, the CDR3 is TGTGCCAGCAGTCACAGGGACAGTACCTACGAGCAGTACTTC.

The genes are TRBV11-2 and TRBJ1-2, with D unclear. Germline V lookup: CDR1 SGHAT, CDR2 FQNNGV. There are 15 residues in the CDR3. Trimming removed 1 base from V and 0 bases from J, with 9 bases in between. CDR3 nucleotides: TGTGCCAGCAGCTTAGTAGGCAGGTCTAACTATGGCTACACCTTC. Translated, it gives CASSLVGRSNYGYTF.

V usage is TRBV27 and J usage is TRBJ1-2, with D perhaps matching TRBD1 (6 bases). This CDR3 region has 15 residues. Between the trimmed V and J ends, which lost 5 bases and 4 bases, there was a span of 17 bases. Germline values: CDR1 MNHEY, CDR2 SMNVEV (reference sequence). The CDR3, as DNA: TGTGCCAGCAGTAACCTACCGACAGGCCTCTATGGCTACACCTTC. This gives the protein CASSNLPTGLYGYTF.